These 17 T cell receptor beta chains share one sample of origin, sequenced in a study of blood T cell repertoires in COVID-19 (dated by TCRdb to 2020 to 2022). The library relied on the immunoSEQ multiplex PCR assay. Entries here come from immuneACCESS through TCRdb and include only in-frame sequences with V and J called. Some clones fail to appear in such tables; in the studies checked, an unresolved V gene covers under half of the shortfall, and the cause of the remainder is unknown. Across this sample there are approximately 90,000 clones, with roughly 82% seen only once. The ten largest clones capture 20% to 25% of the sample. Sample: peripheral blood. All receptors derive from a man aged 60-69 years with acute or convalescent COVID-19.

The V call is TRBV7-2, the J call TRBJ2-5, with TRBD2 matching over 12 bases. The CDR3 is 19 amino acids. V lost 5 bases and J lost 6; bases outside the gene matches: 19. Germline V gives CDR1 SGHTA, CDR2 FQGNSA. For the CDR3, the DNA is TGTGCCAGCAGCCCGGTCCCCCTGGCTAGCGGGGGGGCGAGAAAGACCCAGTACTTC. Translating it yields CASSPVPLASGGARKTQYF.

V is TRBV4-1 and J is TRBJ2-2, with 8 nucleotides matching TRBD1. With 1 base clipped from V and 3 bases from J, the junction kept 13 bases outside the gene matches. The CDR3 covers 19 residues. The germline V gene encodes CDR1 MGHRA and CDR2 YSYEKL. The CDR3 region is CASSQGQSMGTGYTGELFF. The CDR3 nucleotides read TGCGCCAGCAGCCAAGGTCAAAGTATGGGGACAGGATACACCGGGGAGCTGTTTTTT.

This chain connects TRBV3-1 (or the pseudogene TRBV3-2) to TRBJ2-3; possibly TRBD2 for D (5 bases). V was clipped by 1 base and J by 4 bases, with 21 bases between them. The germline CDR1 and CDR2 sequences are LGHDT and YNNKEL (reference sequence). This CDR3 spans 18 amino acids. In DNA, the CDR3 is TGTGCCAGCAGCCAAGGCCTAGCCCGCCCTAACGGCGCAGATACGCAGTATTTT. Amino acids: CASSQGLARPNGADTQYF.

CDR3 protein: CASSRTGATDTQYF. The DNA for the CDR3 is TGTGCCAGCAGCCGGACAGGGGCCACAGATACGCAGTATTTT. The chain recombines TRBV5-4 with TRBJ2-3; 9 positions agree with TRBD1. The germline V gene encodes CDR1 SGHNT and CDR2 YYREEE (reference sequence). This CDR3 contains 14 residues. J was trimmed by 2 bases and V by 4 bases; bases with no gene match: 2.

CDR3 DNA sequence: TGTGCCAGCAGTTTAGGACAGGGGGCAGATACGCAGTATTTT. Its translation: CASSLGQGADTQYF. V usage is TRBV28 and J usage is TRBJ2-3; TRBD1 matches at 10 bases. V was clipped by 2 bases and J by 4 bases; unmatched bases: 0. This CDR3 contains 14 residues. CDR1 and CDR2 (germline): MDHEN, SYDVKM.

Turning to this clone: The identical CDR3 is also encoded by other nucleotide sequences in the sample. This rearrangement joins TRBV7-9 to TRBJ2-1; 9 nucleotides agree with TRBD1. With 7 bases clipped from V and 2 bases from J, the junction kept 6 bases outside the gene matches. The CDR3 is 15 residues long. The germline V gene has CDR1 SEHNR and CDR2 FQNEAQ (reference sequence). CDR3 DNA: TGTGCCAGCACCTCACGGACAGGGGCCTACAATGAGCAGTTCTTC. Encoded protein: CASTSRTGAYNEQFF.

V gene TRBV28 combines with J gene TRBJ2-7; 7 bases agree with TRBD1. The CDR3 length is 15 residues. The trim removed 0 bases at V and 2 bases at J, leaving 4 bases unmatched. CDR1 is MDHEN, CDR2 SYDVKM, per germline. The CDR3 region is CASSLWTGLAYEQYF. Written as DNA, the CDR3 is TGTGCCAGCAGTTTATGGACAGGGTTGGCCTACGAGCAGTACTTC.

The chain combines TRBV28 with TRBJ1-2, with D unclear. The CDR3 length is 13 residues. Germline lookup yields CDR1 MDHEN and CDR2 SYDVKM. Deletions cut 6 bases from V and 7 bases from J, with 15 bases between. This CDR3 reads CASSLRVIGGYTF. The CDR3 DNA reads TGTGCCAGCAGCTTACGGGTAATAGGTGGCTACACCTTC.

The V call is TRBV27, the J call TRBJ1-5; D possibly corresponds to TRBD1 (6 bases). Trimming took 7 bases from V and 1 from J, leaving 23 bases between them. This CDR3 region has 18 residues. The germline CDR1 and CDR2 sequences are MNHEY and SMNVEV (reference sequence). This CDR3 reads CASNHPTGKLGSNQPQHF. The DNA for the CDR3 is TGTGCCAGCAACCACCCGACAGGAAAGCTTGGGAGCAATCAGCCCCAGCATTTT.

The CDR3 sequence is CASSLKQGGETQYF. The CDR3 region has the DNA TGTGCCAGCAGCTTGAAGCAGGGGGGAGAGACCCAGTACTTC. The chain is built from TRBV5-6 and TRBJ2-5; D is possibly TRBD1 (7 bases). Germline assignment: CDR1 SGHDT and CDR2 YYEEEE. Trimming took off 1 base at V and 4 bases at J, with 11 bases between the two ends. The CDR3 is 14 amino acids.

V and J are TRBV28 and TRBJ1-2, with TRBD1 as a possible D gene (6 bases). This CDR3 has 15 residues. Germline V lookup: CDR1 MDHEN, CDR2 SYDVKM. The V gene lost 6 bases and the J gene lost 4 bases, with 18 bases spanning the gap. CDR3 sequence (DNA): TGTGCCAGCAGGTCTCAGACAGGCAGGGGCTATGGCTACACCTTC. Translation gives CASRSQTGRGYGYTF.

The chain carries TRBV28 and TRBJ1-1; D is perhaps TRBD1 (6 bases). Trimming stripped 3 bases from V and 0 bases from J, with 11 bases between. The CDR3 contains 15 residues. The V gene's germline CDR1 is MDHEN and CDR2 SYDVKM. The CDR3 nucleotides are TGTGCCAGCAGTTTGGGGACAAGGCTGAACACTGAAGCTTTCTTT. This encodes CASSLGTRLNTEAFF.

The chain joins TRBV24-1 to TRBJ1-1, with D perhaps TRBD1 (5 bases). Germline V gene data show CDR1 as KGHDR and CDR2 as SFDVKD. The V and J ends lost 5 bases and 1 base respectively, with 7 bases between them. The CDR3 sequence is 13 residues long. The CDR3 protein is CATSVTGNTEAFF. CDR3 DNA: TGTGCCACCAGTGTTACAGGGAACACTGAAGCTTTCTTT.

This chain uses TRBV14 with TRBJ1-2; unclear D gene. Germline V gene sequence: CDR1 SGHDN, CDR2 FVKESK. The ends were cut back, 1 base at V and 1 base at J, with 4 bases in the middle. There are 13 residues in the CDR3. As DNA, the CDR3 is TGTGCCAGCAGCCAAGGAGTTAACTATGGCTACACCTTC. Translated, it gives CASSQGVNYGYTF.

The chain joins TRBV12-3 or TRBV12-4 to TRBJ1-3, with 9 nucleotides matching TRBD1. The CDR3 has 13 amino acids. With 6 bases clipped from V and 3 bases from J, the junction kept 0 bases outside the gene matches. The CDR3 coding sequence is TGTGCCAGCAGGGACAGGGGTGGAAACACCATATATTTT. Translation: CASRDRGGNTIYF.

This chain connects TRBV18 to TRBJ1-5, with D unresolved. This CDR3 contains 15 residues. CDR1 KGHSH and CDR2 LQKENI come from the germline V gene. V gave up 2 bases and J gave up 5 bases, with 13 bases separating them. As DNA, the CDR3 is TGTGCCAGCTCACCAACATCCGGGATCGATCAGCCCCAGCATTTT. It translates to CASSPTSGIDQPQHF.

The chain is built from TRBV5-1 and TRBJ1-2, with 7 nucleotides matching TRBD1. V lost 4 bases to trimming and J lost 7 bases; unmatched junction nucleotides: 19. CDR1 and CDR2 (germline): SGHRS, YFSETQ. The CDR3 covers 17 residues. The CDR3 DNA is TGCGCCAGCAGCAACAATCGACCGGGACAGAGCCCATCTGGCTACACCTTC. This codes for CASSNNRPGQSPSGYTF.